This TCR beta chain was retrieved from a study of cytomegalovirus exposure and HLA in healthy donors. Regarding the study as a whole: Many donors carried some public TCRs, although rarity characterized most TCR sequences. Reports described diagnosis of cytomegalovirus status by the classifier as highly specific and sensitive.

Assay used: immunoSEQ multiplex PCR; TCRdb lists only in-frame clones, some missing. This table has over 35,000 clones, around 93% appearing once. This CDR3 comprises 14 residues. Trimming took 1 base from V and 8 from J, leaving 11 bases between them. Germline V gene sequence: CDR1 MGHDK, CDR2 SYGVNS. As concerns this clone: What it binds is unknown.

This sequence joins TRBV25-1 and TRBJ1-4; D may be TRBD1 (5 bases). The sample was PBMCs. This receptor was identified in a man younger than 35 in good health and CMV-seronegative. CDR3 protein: CASSEFWTTEKLFF. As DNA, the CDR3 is TGTGCCAGCAGTGAATTTTGGACAACGGAAAAACTGTTTTTT.